This section outlines one TCR beta chain sequence together with its context. This specimen belongs to a study of shared T cell receptors in the human thymus. Libraries were prepared by immunoSEQ multiplex PCR; TCRdb keeps only in-frame clonotypes and omits some of them. Of 600,000 to 900,000 clones listed, roughly 88% were seen once; the top ten hold 0.0095% to 0.013%. The J segment lost 0 bases and the V segment lost 6 bases, leaving 9 bases of the junction unmatched. Germline V gene sequence: CDR1 ENHRY, CDR2 SYGVKD. The CDR3 extends over 16 amino acids. The same data also contributed to another study, on human thymus T cells.

The sample comprised thymocytes. J is TRBJ1-2 and V is TRBV10-3; 8 bases match TRBD1. The sequence came from a girl in the first two years of life with a congenital heart defect. CDR3 residues: CAIRLGKQGANYGYTF. For the CDR3, the DNA is TGTGCCATCAGGTTGGGGAAACAGGGGGCTAACTATGGCTACACCTTC.